Listed here is a single T cell receptor beta chain. What it binds is unknown. The entry originates in a study of cytomegalovirus exposure and HLA in healthy donors. PCR used 60 Vbeta primers and 13 Jbeta primers. Only in-frame clones appear in the TCRdb table, and some are missing; sequencing was by immunoSEQ multiplex PCR. The repertoire consists of about 130,000 clones, with roughly 79% occurring once and the leading ten covering about 1.5%. The germline CDR1 and CDR2 sequences are SGDLS and YYNGEE. CDR3 length: 15 amino acids. V gave up 3 bases and J gave up 1 base; unmatched junction bases: 4. Regarding the study as a whole: In presence/absence analyses, roughly uniform sequencing depth across donors was assumed. Accurate HLA-A and HLA-B prediction from TCR beta sequences was reported for most subjects.

The chain couples TRBV9 to TRBJ1-3; 7 nucleotides match TRBD1. This TCR was recovered from a woman between 18 and 29 years old in good health and CMV-seronegative. Sequences were obtained from PBMCs. Here the CDR3 reads CASSARDRSGNTIYF. The CDR3 DNA reads TGTGCCAGCAGCGCCAGGGACAGATCTGGAAACACCATATATTTT.